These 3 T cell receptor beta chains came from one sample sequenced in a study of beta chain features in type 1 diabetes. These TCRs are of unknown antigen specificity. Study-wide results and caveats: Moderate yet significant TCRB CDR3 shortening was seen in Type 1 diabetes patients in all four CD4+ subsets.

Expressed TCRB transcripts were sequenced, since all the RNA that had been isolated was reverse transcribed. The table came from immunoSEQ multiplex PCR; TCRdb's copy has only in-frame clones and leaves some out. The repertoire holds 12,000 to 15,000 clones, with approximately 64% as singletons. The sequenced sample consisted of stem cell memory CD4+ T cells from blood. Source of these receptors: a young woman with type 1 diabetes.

The DNA for the CDR3 is TGTGCCTGGATCAGGGGGCGTAGTCCATTTACTGAAGCTTTCTTT. Protein: CAWIRGRSPFTEAFF. V and J are TRBV30 and TRBJ1-1; 8 positions match TRBD1. CDR3 size: 15 residues. V lost 4 bases to trimming and J lost 5 bases; unmatched junction nucleotides: 12. CDR1 GTSNPN and CDR2 SVGIG come from the germline V gene (reference sequence).

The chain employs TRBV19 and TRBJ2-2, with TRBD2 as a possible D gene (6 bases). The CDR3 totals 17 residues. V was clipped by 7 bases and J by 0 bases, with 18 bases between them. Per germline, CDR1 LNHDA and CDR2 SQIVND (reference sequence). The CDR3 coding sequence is TGTGCCAGTACCCTCCCCTTCGGGGGAGCGAACACCGGGGAGCTGTTTTTT. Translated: CASTLPFGGANTGELFF.

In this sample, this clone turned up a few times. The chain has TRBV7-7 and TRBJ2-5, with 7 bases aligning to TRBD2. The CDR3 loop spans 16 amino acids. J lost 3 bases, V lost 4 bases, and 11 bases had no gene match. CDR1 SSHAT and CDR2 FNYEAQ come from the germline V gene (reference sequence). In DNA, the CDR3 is TGTGCCAGCAGCTCATCGCCGGCTAGCGGTGAAGAGACCCAGTACTTC. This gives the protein CASSSSPASGEETQYF.